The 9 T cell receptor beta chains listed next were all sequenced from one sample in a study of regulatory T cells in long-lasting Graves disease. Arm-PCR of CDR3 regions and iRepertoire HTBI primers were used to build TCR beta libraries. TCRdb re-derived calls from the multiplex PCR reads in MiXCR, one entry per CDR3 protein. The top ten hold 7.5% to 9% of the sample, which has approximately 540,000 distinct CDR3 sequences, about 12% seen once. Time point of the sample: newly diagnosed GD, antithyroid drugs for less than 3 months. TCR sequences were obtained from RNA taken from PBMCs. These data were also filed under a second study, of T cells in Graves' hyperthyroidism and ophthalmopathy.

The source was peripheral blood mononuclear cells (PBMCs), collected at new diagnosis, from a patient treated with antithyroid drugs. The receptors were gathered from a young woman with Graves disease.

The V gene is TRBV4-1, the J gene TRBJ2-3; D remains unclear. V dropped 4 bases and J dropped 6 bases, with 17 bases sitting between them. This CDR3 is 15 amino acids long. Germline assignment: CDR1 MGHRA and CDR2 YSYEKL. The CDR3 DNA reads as TGCGCCAGCAGCCCAAGTTCTTTTCCGGCGGATACGCAGTATTTT. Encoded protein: CASSPSSFPADTQYF.

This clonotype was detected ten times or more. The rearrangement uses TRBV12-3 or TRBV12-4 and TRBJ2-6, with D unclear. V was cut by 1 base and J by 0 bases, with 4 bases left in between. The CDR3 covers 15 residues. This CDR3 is CASSLGDSGANVLTF. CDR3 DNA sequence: TGTGCCAGCAGTTTAGGGGACTCTGGGGCCAACGTCCTGACTTTC.

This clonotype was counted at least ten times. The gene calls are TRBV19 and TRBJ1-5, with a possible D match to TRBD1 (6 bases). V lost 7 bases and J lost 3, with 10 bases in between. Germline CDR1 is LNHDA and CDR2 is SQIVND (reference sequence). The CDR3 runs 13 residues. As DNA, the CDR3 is TGTGCCAGTAACACAGGGTACAATCAGCCCCAGCATTTT. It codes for CASNTGYNQPQHF. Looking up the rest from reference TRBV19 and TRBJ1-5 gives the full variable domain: DGGITQSPKYLFRKEGQNVTLSCEQNLNHDAMYWYRQDPGQGLRLIYYSQIVNDFQKGDIAEGYSVSREKKESFPLTVTSAQKNPTAFYLCASNTGYNQPQHFGDGTRLSIL.

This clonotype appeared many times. For the CDR3, the DNA is TGTGCCAGCAGCTTAATCAGCGGTTGGGCCAAAAACATTCAGTACTTC. It is translated as CASSLISGWAKNIQYF. The rearrangement joins TRBV11-1 to TRBJ2-4; a possible D gene is TRBD2 (5 bases). Germline V CDR1 and CDR2: SGHAT, FQDESV (reference sequence). This CDR3 is 16 amino acids long. V gave up 2 bases and J gave up 1 base, with 12 bases separating them.

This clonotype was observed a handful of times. CDR3 in amino acids: CATSRDDFQTLEKLFF. The CDR3 nucleotides are TGTGCCACCAGCAGAGATGATTTTCAGACCTTAGAAAAACTGTTTTTT. The chain has TRBV15 and TRBJ1-4; D remains unclear. Germline V gene data show CDR1 as LNHNV and CDR2 as YYDKDF (reference sequence). The germline V and J ends were trimmed by 0 bases and 8 bases, with 16 bases remaining between them. The CDR3 has 16 residues.

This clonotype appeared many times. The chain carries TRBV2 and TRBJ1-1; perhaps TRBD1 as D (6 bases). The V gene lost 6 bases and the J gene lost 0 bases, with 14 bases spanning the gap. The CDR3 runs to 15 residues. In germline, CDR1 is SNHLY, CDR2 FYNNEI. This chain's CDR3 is CASRVDRLLNTEAFF. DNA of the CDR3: TGTGCCAGCAGAGTAGACAGGCTCCTGAACACTGAAGCTTTCTTT.

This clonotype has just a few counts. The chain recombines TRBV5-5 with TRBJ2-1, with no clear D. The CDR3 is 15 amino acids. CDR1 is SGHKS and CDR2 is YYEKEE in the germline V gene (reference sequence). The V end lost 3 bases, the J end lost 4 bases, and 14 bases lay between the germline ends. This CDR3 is CASSSERPVYNEQFF. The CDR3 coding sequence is TGTGCCAGCAGCTCCGAAAGGCCAGTGTACAATGAGCAGTTCTTC. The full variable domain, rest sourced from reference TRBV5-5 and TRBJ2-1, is DAGVTQSPTHLIKTRGQQVTLRCSPISGHKSVSWYQQVLGQGPQFIFQYYEKEERGRGNFPDRFSARQFPNYSSELNVNALLLGDSALYLCASSSERPVYNEQFFGPGTRLTVL.

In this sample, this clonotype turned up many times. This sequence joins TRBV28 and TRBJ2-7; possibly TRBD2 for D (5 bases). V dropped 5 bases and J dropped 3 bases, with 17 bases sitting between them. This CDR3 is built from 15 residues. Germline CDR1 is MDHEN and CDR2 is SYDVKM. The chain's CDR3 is CASSLLFAGDYEQYF. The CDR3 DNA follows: TGTGCCAGCAGTCTCCTTTTTGCGGGCGACTACGAGCAGTACTTC.

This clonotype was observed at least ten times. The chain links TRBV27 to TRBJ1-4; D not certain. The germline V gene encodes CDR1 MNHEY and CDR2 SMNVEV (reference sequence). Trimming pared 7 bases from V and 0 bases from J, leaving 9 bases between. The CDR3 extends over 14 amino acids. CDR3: CASTRLATNEKLFF. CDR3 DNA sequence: TGTGCCAGCACCCGGCTTGCAACTAATGAAAAACTGTTTTTT.